These 3 T cell receptor beta chains were all obtained from the same sample, sequenced in a study of blood T cell repertoires in COVID-19. Repertoires were generated with immunoSEQ multiplex PCR, while TCRdb's copy carries only in-frame clones and drops some. This sample yields under 250,000 clones, of which about 85% are seen a single time; about 3% belongs to the top ten. The sample taken for sequencing was peripheral blood. The receptors shown here come from a man aged 50 or older who had recovered from COVID-19.

The gene calls are TRBV27 and TRBJ1-2; a weak D match, TRBD1 (6 bases). CDR1 is MNHEY, CDR2 SMNVEV, per germline (reference sequence). The CDR3 is 13 residues long. The V and J ends lost 6 bases and 0 bases respectively, with 8 bases between them. CDR3 DNA: TGTGCCAGCAGGACAGGTACTAACTATGGCTACACCTTC. Translating it yields CASRTGTNYGYTF.

CDR3 sequence reads: CASSQEASDTYGYTF. The CDR3 nucleotides read TGCGCCAGCAGCCAAGAAGCGTCGGATACCTATGGCTACACCTTC. This chain links TRBV4-1 with TRBJ1-2; D is unresolved. V was cut by 0 bases and J by 4 bases, with 12 bases left in between. The CDR3 length is 15 residues. CDR1 is MGHRA, CDR2 YSYEKL, per germline.

With regard to this clone: Other DNA sequences in the sample encode the same CDR3. J is TRBJ2-2 and V is TRBV5-8; D may be TRBD2 (5 bases). This CDR3 is 14 amino acids long. Trimming removed 2 bases at V and 1 base at J, with 6 bases between. Germline values: CDR1 SGHTS, CDR2 YDEGEE. The chain's CDR3 is CASSFSVNTGELFF. As DNA, the CDR3 is TGTGCCAGCAGCTTTAGCGTGAACACCGGGGAGCTGTTTTTT.